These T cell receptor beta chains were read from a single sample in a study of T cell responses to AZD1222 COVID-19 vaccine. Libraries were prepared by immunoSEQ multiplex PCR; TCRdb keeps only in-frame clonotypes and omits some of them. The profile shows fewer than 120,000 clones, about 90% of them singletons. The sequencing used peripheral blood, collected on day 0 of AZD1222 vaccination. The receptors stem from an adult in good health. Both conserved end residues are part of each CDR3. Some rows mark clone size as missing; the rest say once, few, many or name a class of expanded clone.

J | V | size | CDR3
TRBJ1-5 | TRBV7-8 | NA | CASTPAPGTSNQPQHF
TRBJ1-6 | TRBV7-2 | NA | CASSRDLGNSPLHF
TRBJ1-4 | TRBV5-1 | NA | CASSLGAGTGVSEKLFF
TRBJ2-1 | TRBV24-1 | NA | CATSDAAGIHNEQFF
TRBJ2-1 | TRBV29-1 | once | CSGAKVGGGDEQFF
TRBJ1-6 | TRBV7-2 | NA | CASSPRQGASSPLHF
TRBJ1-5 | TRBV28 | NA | CASFDSRNQPQHF
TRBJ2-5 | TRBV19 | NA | CASSIKGAQETQYF
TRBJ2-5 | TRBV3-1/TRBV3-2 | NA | CASSSGQGIETQYF
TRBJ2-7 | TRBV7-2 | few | CASSLALGEGLYEQYF
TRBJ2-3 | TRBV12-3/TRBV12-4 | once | CAIGLTDTQYF
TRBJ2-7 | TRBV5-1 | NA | CASSKGLAGGFYEQYF
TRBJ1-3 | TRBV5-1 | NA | CASSLGQGVELEYF
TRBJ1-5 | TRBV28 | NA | CASSPGQGGGGNQPQHF
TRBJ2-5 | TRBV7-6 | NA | CASSPWDSQETQYF
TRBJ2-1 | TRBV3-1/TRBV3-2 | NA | CASSQTLTSKGNEQFF